Listed below are T cell receptor beta chains from one sample, sequenced in a study of blood T cell repertoires in COVID-19. Assay: immunoSEQ multiplex PCR; the TCRdb copy retains only in-frame clones and omits some. The sample includes approximately 300,000 clones, roughly nine tenths of them seen just once. The sample taken for sequencing was peripheral blood. These receptors were collected from a woman between 50 and 59 years old who had recovered from COVID-19. Both conserved end residues are part of each CDR3. D genes are given only for firm matches. Some rows have no size entry. The others give once, few or many, or a class for an expanded clone.

V,size,J,D,length,DNA,CDR3
TRBV7-2,.,TRBJ1-4,TRBD1,17,TGTGCCAGCAGCTTAACCACAGGGGGCCGACTAAATGAAAAACTGTTTTTT,CASSLTTGGRLNEKLFF
TRBV7-6,.,TRBJ1-1,.,13,TGTGCCAGCAGCGGGGGACAGAACACTGAAGCTTTCTTT,CASSGGQNTEAFF
TRBV6-5,.,TRBJ1-3,.,15,TGTGCCAGCAGTTACTCTTCAGGGGCTGGAAACACCATATATTTT,CASSYSSGAGNTIYF
TRBV27,.,TRBJ1-6,TRBD1,17,TGTGCCAGCAGTTTAACAGGGGTTGGCTCCTATAATTCACCCCTCCACTTT,CASSLTGVGSYNSPLHF
TRBV6-4,.,TRBJ2-1,TRBD2,16,TGTGCCAGCAGTATATTAGCGGGGAGCTCCTACAATGAGCAGTTCTTC,CASSILAGSSYNEQFF
TRBV2,.,TRBJ2-1,.,14,TGTGCCAGTCGGTCGAGGTCGAGCTACAATGAGCAGTTCTTC,CASRSRSSYNEQFF
TRBV29-1,few,TRBJ2-7,.,12,TGCAGCGTGTCCGACAAACCCTACGAGCAGTACTTC,CSVSDKPYEQYF
TRBV2,.,TRBJ2-1,TRBD2,14,TGTGCCAGCACCCTAAGCGGGGATTACAATGAGCAGTTCTTC,CASTLSGDYNEQFF
TRBV25-1,many,TRBJ1-2,TRBD1,15,TGTGCCAGCTCGCCTTCGAACAGGGGGGACTATGGCTACACCTTC,CASSPSNRGDYGYTF
TRBV15,.,TRBJ1-2,.,14,TGTGCCACCAGCAGAGGTTTGAGTAACTATGGCTACACCTTC,CATSRGLSNYGYTF
TRBV2,.,TRBJ1-1,TRBD1,13,TGTGCCAGCAGTGAACAGGGGGACACTGAAGCTTTCTTT,CASSEQGDTEAFF
TRBV6-5,once,TRBJ1-6,TRBD1,15,TGTGCCAGCAGATCCACCGGGACAGGGGGTTCACCCCTCCACTTT,CASRSTGTGGSPLHF
TRBV6-1,.,TRBJ2-5,.,13,TGTGCCAGCAGTGACAGGTTCCAAGAGACCCAGTACTTC,CASSDRFQETQYF
TRBV5-1,.,TRBJ1-2,TRBD1,15,TGCGCCAGCAGCTTGGTTGGAGGGGGCGTTTATGGCTACACCTTC,CASSLVGGGVYGYTF
TRBV7-8,.,TRBJ1-1,TRBD1,15,TGTGCCAGCAGCCAGATAGACAGGGGGCAGACTGAAGCTTTCTTT,CASSQIDRGQTEAFF
TRBV7-9,.,TRBJ1-1,TRBD1,15,TGTGCCAGCAGCACCCGGGACAGCCTGAACACTGAAGCTTTCTTT,CASSTRDSLNTEAFF
TRBV5-1,.,TRBJ2-7,.,13,TGCGCCAGCAGCTTGTACAGTAACTACGAGCAGTACTTC,CASSLYSNYEQYF
TRBV7-8,once,TRBJ1-1,.,15,TGTGCCAGCAGCTTGATCCAGGGATTGAACACTGAAGCTTTCTTT,CASSLIQGLNTEAFF
TRBV10-3,.,TRBJ1-1,.,13,TGTGCCATCAGCGGCGTAGGGGCCCCTGAAGCTTTCTTT,CAISGVGAPEAFF
TRBV7-2,.,TRBJ2-7,.,14,TGTGCCAGCAGCTTACGGGCAGGGTCCTACGAGCAGTACTTC,CASSLRAGSYEQYF
TRBV7-2,.,TRBJ2-7,TRBD2,15,TGTGCCAGCAGCCCGGGCGGGAGGGTACCCTACGAGCAGTACTTC,CASSPGGRVPYEQYF
TRBV9,.,TRBJ1-2,TRBD1,16,TGTGCCAGCAGCGACCGGCAGGGACAGGGAAGACTTGGCTACACCTTC,CASSDRQGQGRLGYTF